This T cell receptor (beta chain) was sequenced during a study of blood T cell repertoires in COVID-19. Across the study: Acute-phase and convalescent COVID-19 samples originated in the United States, Italy and Spain. From T cells, B-cell-depleted T cells, or PBMCs came the material, which was cDNA or gDNA.

This CDR3 is 13 amino acids long. Germline lookup yields CDR1 SNHLY and CDR2 FYNNEI. V lost 5 bases and J 6 bases, leaving 13 bases between the germline ends. As originally analysed: Cell counts per sample came from amplifying reference gene primers. Here immunoSEQ multiplex PCR was the method, and the copy in TCRdb shows in-frame clones only, minus some. D and trimming come from the DNA, and the V and J calls and clone size come from that table. The sample lists some 210,000 clones; around four fifths were seen once. The chain uses TRBV2 and TRBJ1-2; D remains unclear. The specimen sequenced was peripheral blood. The clonotype was recovered from a human donor in a cohort sampled during active COVID-19. The CDR3, as DNA: TGTGCCAGCAGTATACGGAACAGAGATGGCTACACCTTC. It yields the protein CASSIRNRDGYTF.